This T cell receptor (beta chain) stems from a study of blood T cell repertoires in COVID-19 (dated by TCRdb to about 2020). Regarding the research as a whole: Collaborator samples came from the United States, Italy and Spain and covered acute and convalescent phases of COVID-19. The prospective study material was composed of cDNA or gDNA derived from T cells, B-cell-depleted T cells, or PBMCs. The dataset comprised deeply sampled blood TCRbeta repertoires from subjects exposed to, actively infected with, or recovered from COVID-19. The repertoires were released in a freely available public database meant as a resource for research on the immune response to SARS-CoV-2. Samples came from the ongoing ImmuneRACE study (first 160 participants) plus 1,254 subjects from 6 global collaborators. Nearly every sample came with metadata listing a de-identified subject ID, COVID-19 status, age in years and sex. Where available, HLA class I and class II types were obtained from metadata supplied by the sample provider rather than from assay-based typing. The research as a whole found: How much clinical and demographic metadata was included differed by source and by participant, and the metadata was provided uncurated.

From its cysteine to its phenylalanine, the CDR3 spans 15 amino acids. Of the read, only the CDR3 DNA is kept; its 45 bases are in frame from base 1. The germline V gene gives CDR1 as SGHRS and CDR2 as YFSETQ. V sheds 0 bases and J sheds 1 base, leaving 8 bases between their ends. Collaborating institutions collected whole blood in K2EDTA tubes following their own protocols. For TCRbeta analysis, collaborators shipped samples in one of three forms: frozen whole blood, isolated PBMCs, or DNA extracted from either of those sample types. With regard to this clone: What antigen it recognizes has not been identified. Qualities for individual bases were not recorded, and no much larger clone is one base off. Within the sample, other DNA sequences also encode this same CDR3.

TCRbeta CDR3 regions were amplified from genomic DNA by means of the immunoSEQ Assay, a bias-controlled multiplex PCR. For the original study's pipeline: The number of nucleated cells in each sample was estimated by amplification of reference gene primers within the assay. To quantify the absolute abundance of each unique TCRbeta CDR3 rearrangement, sequence reads were collapsed and filtered. Productive Simpson clonality was computed per sample as the square root of Simpson's diversity index over productive rearrangements. Held by TCRdb, this immuneACCESS table contains in-frame sequences only and omits some clones. Under half of the omission traces to an unresolved V gene where checked; the cause of the rest is unknown. The V and J calls and clone size come from that table; D and trimming were worked out from the DNA. For this sample the table gives approximately 110,000 clones, of which more than 75% were detected only once. The ten largest account for about 5.4% of the sample.

Recombination connected TRBV5-1 to TRBJ2-1; perhaps TRBD1 is the D gene, with 5 bases matching. This clonotype was obtained from a human donor in a cohort sampled during active COVID-19. The specimen was peripheral blood. The CDR3 corresponds to CASSLGGQSYNEQFF. The nucleotide sequence is TGCGCCAGCAGCTTGGGGGGCCAATCCTACAATGAGCAGTTCTTC.